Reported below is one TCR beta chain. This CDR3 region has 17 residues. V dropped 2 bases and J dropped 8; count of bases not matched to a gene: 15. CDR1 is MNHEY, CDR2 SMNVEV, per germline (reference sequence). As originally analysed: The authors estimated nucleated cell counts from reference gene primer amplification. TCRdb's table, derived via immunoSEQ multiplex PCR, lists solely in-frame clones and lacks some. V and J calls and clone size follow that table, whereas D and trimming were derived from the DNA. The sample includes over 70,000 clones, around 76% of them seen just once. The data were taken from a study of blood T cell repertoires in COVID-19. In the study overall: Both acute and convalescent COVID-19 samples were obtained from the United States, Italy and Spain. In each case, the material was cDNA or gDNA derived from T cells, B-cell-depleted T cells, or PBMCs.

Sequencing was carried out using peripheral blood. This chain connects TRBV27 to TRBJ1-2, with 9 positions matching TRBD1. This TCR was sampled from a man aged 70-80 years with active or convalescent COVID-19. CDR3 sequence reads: CASSLAWGQGGRRGYTF. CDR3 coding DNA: TGTGCCAGCAGTTTAGCCTGGGGACAGGGAGGCCGCAGGGGCTACACCTTC.